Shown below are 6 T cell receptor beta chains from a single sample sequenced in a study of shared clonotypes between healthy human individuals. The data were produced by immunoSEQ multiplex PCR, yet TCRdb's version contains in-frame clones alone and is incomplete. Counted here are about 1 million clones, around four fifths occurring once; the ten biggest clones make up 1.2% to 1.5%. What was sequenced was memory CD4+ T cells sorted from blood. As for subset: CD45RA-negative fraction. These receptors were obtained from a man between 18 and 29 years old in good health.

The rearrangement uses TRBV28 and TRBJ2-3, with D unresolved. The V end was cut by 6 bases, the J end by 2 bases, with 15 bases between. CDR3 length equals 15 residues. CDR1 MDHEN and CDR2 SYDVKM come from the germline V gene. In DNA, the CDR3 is TGTGCCAGCAGCTCCAAACTCCTGTACACAGATACGCAGTATTTT. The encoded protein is CASSSKLLYTDTQYF.

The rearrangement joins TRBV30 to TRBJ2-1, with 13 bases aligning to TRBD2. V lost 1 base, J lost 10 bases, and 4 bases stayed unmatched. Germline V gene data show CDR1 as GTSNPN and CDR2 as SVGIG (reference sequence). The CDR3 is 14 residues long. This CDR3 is CAWSAPTSGGEQFF. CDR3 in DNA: TGTGCCTGGAGTGCCCCGACTAGCGGGGGGGAGCAGTTCTTC.

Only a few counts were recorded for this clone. The chain's CDR3 is CASSTTGRNQETQYF. In nucleotides, the CDR3 is TGTGCCAGCTCCACTACAGGCCGGAACCAAGAGACCCAGTACTTC. The chain joins TRBV6-1 to TRBJ2-5; perhaps TRBD1 as D (5 bases). The germline V and J ends were trimmed by 8 bases and 0 bases, with 16 bases remaining between them. Germline V CDR1 and CDR2: MNHNS, SASEGT. The CDR3 has 15 amino acids.

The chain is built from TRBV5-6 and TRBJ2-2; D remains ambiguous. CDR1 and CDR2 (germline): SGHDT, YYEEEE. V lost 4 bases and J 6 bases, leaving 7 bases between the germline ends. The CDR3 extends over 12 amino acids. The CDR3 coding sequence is TGTGCCAGCAGCCATCTCCCCGGGGAGCTGTTTTTT. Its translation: CASSHLPGELFF.

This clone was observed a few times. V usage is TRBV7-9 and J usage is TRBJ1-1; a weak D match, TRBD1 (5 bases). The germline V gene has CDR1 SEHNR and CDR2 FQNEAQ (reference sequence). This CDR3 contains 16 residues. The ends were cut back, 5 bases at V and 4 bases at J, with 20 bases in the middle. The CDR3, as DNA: TGTGCCAGCAGCGATATGGCAGGGCCGGGGGGCACTGAAGCTTTCTTT. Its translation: CASSDMAGPGGTEAFF.

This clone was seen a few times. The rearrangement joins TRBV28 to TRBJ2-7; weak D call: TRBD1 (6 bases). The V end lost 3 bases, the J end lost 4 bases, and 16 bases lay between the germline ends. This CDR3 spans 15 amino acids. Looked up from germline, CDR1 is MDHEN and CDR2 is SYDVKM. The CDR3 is CASSFGRGVPYEQYF. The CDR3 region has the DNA TGTGCCAGCAGTTTTGGCAGGGGAGTCCCTTACGAGCAGTACTTC.